Listed below are T cell receptor beta chains from one sample, sequenced in a study of blood T cell repertoires in COVID-19. The method was immunoSEQ multiplex PCR; TCRdb's version includes in-frame clones alone and lacks a portion of them. The repertoire consists of about 140,000 clones, with around 83% occurring once and the leading ten covering about 1.6%. Material for sequencing was peripheral blood. All receptors derive from a human donor in a cohort sampled during active COVID-19. Both conserved end residues are part of each CDR3. A D gene is named only where the DNA matches it firmly. The size field is filled for only some rows; it gives once, few, many or a size class.

>-|-|TRBV7-3|TRBJ1-5
CASSLDSNQPQHF
TGTGCCAGCAGTCTGGACAGTAATCAGCCCCAGCATTTT
>-|-|TRBV2|TRBJ2-1
CASKRRAQSNEQFF
TGTGCCAGCAAACGGCGGGCTCAGAGCAATGAGCAGTTCTTC
>TRBD1|-|TRBV18|TRBJ1-6
CASSPDTGGTSPLHF
TGTGCCAGCTCACCGGATACAGGGGGCACGTCACCCCTCCACTTT
>TRBD2|-|TRBV6-2/TRBV6-3|TRBJ2-5
CASSYQLGASGRQETQYF
TGTGCCAGCAGTTATCAACTCGGGGCTAGCGGGAGACAAGAGACCCAGTACTTC
>-|-|TRBV5-1|TRBJ1-4
CASSFLITREKLFF
TGCGCCAGCAGCTTCCTAATAACTCGGGAAAAACTGTTTTTT
>-|-|TRBV6-1|TRBJ1-6
CASSDRVYNSPLHF
TGTGCCAGCAGTGACCGGGTCTATAATTCACCCCTCCACTTT
>TRBD2|-|TRBV6-2/TRBV6-3|TRBJ2-2
CASSYLGSGITGELFF
TGTGCCAGCAGTTACCTCGGTAGCGGGATAACCGGGGAGCTGTTTTTT
>-|-|TRBV11-3|TRBJ2-1
CASSLRQGNEQFF
TGTGCCAGCAGCCTACGGCAGGGTAATGAGCAGTTCTTC
>-|-|TRBV6-5|TRBJ1-1
CASYRDIGTEAFF
TGTGCCAGCTACCGGGACATAGGGACTGAAGCTTTCTTT
>TRBD2|-|TRBV5-1|TRBJ2-2
CASSIIPGLAANTGELFF
TGCGCCAGCAGCATTATACCGGGACTAGCGGCCAACACCGGGGAGCTGTTTTTT
>TRBD1|once|TRBV27|TRBJ2-7
CASSLGTESFYEQYF
TGTGCCAGCAGCCTGGGGACAGAGTCGTTCTACGAGCAGTACTTC
>-|-|TRBV11-2|TRBJ2-2
CASSLVVENTGELFF
TGTGCCAGCAGCTTAGTCGTAGAAAACACCGGGGAGCTGTTTTTT
>-|-|TRBV18|TRBJ2-6
CASSSTSGANVLTF
TGTGCCAGCTCAAGCACCTCTGGGGCCAACGTCCTGACTTTC
>TRBD1|few|TRBV11-2|TRBJ1-2
CASSVTGNYGYTF
TGTGCCAGCAGCGTGACAGGGAACTATGGCTACACCTTC
>-|-|TRBV2|TRBJ2-1
CASEGGLIEQFF
TGTGCCAGCGAAGGAGGCTTGATTGAGCAGTTCTTC
>-|-|TRBV29-1|TRBJ2-1
CSAGLAYNEQFF
TGCAGCGCGGGCCTCGCCTACAATGAGCAGTTCTTC
>-|-|TRBV28|TRBJ1-1
CASRAAGWAGAFF
TGTGCCAGCAGAGCCGCCGGCTGGGCTGGGGCTTTCTTT
>TRBD2|-|TRBV28|TRBJ2-2
CASVTSGRIGGELFF
TGTGCCAGCGTTACTAGCGGGAGGATCGGCGGGGAGCTGTTTTTT
>TRBD1|-|TRBV30|TRBJ2-6
CAWRPQGTGANVLTF
TGTGCCTGGAGGCCACAGGGGACTGGGGCCAACGTCCTGACTTTC
>-|-|TRBV6-5|TRBJ2-2
CASSYSDSGVVRELFF
TGTGCCAGCAGTTACTCCGACTCCGGGGTGGTTCGGGAGCTGTTTTTT
>TRBD2|once|TRBV6-2/TRBV6-3|TRBJ2-7
CASSDEGLAALRNYEQYF
TGTGCCAGCAGTGACGAGGGACTAGCGGCCTTAAGGAACTACGAGCAGTACTTC
>TRBD2|-|TRBV18|TRBJ2-1
CASSPRGVTLPNEQFF
TGTGCCAGCTCACCTCGGGGGGTGACACTGCCCAATGAGCAGTTCTTC
>TRBD1|-|TRBV19|TRBJ2-1
CASSIGPDREEFF
TGTGCCAGTAGTATAGGCCCGGACAGGGAGGAGTTCTTC
>-|-|TRBV3-1/TRBV3-2|TRBJ2-7
CASNQSCYEQYF
TGTGCCAGCAACCAATCATGCTACGAGCAGTACTTC
>-|-|TRBV12-5|TRBJ1-1
CASGLAPGVTEAFF
TGTGCTAGTGGTTTGGCCCCAGGGGTCACTGAAGCTTTCTTT
>-|few|TRBV23-1|TRBJ2-1
CASSQNPQGRADNEQFF
TGCGCCAGCAGTCAAAACCCTCAGGGCCGGGCGGACAATGAGCAGTTCTTC
>-|-|TRBV20-1|TRBJ2-7
CSAFHGYEQYF
TGCAGTGCTTTCCACGGGTACGAGCAGTACTTC
>-|-|TRBV6-5|TRBJ1-2
CASSLRYGYTF
TGTGCCAGCAGTTTGCGGTATGGCTACACCTTC
>-|-|TRBV6-4|TRBJ1-5
CASSPGRNQPQHF
TGTGCCAGCAGTCCGGGTCGTAATCAGCCCCAGCATTTT
>-|-|TRBV12-3/TRBV12-4|TRBJ2-5
CASSPYGETQYF
TGTGCCAGCAGTCCTTACGGGGAGACCCAGTACTTC
>-|-|TRBV6-1|TRBJ2-1
CASLEGEGYNEQFF
TGTGCCAGTCTGGAGGGGGAGGGGTACAATGAGCAGTTCTTC
>TRBD2|-|TRBV6-5|TRBJ2-7
CASTTRGGYEQYF
TGTGCCAGCACGACGCGCGGGGGCTACGAGCAGTACTTC
>TRBD2|once|TRBV6-4|TRBJ2-7
CASSVLAGNYEQYF
TGTGCCAGCAGTGTACTAGCGGGAAACTACGAGCAGTACTTC
>-|-|TRBV7-2|TRBJ2-1
CASSRPGTYNEQFF
TGTGCCAGCAGCCGCCCAGGGACCTACAATGAGCAGTTCTTC
>-|-|TRBV18|TRBJ1-2
CASSPTSQGGYGYTF
TGTGCCAGCTCCCCTACCTCTCAGGGTGGCTATGGCTACACCTTC
>-|-|TRBV7-2|TRBJ2-1
CASSLTPGAYNEQFF
TGTGCCAGCAGCCTGACCCCGGGAGCCTACAATGAGCAGTTCTTC
>TRBD1|-|TRBV5-3|TRBJ2-2
CARRTGTGVTGELFF
TGTGCCAGAAGAACCGGGACAGGGGTTACCGGGGAGCTGTTTTTT
>TRBD1|-|TRBV12-3/TRBV12-4|TRBJ1-1
CASSLTGDTEAFF
TGTGCCAGCAGCCTGACAGGGGACACTGAAGCTTTCTTT
>TRBD2|-|TRBV5-1|TRBJ2-7
CASSLGLAGVSEQYF
TGCGCCAGCAGCTTGGGACTAGCGGGAGTCAGCGAGCAGTACTTC
>-|-|TRBV7-9|TRBJ1-6
CASSSSGGFYNSPLHF
TGTGCCAGCAGCTCCAGCGGGGGGTTCTATAATTCACCCCTCCACTTT
>TRBD2|-|TRBV18|TRBJ2-7
CASSPPVAGLSYEQYF
TGTGCCAGCTCACCACCGGTAGCGGGACTATCCTACGAGCAGTACTTC
>TRBD1|-|TRBV5-4|TRBJ2-6
CASSPQGAYLSGANVLTF
TGTGCCAGCAGCCCACAGGGGGCATATTTGTCTGGGGCCAACGTCCTGACTTTC
>-|-|TRBV3-1/TRBV3-2|TRBJ2-5
CASSLQYQETQYF
TGTGCCAGCAGCCTGCAGTACCAAGAGACCCAGTACTTC
>TRBD2|-|TRBV6-4|TRBJ2-3
CASSDIIAGAQYF
TGTGCCAGCAGTGATATTATAGCGGGAGCGCAGTATTTT
>-|-|TRBV11-3|TRBJ2-1
CASSLLDGNEQFF
TGTGCCAGCAGCTTACTAGATGGCAATGAGCAGTTCTTC
>-|-|TRBV5-4|TRBJ1-2
CASSRGGFNYGYTF
TGTGCCAGCAGCCGGGGGGGTTTTAACTATGGCTACACCTTC
>TRBD1|few|TRBV28|TRBJ1-5
CASSLTGGNQPQHF
TGTGCCAGCAGCCTCACAGGGGGGAATCAGCCCCAGCATTTT
>-|once|TRBV30|TRBJ1-1
CAWGRGVAEAFF
TGTGCCTGGGGCAGGGGAGTAGCTGAAGCTTTCTTT
>-|few|TRBV30|TRBJ2-7
CAWSPVNGFSSIRQETFYEQYF
TGTGCCTGGAGTCCGGTGAATGGGTTTTCCTCAATCCGACAGGAGACCTTCTACGAGCAGTACTTC
>TRBD2|-|TRBV9|TRBJ2-7
CASSPRLAGDEQYF
TGTGCCAGCAGCCCCCGACTAGCGGGAGACGAGCAGTACTTC
>TRBD2|-|TRBV7-2|TRBJ2-1
CASSSLAGLTSGEQFF
TGTGCCAGCAGCTCCTTAGCGGGTCTTACCTCCGGGGAGCAGTTCTTC
>-|few|TRBV6-5|TRBJ2-1
CASTPTGESYNEQFF
TGTGCCAGCACCCCAACGGGAGAGTCCTACAATGAGCAGTTCTTC
>TRBD2|-|TRBV28|TRBJ2-7
CASSLAGTSKGEQYF
TGTGCCAGCAGTTTAGCGGGGACTAGCAAAGGCGAGCAGTACTTC
>TRBD2|-|TRBV5-1|TRBJ2-5
CASSLGGGVLGETQYF
TGCGCCAGCAGCTTGGGCGGGGGGGTACTGGGAGAGACCCAGTACTTC
>-|-|TRBV6-6|TRBJ1-4
CASSYESATNEKLFF
TGTGCCAGCAGTTACGAGTCGGCAACTAATGAAAAACTGTTTTTT
>-|-|TRBV30|TRBJ1-4
CAWTRPGNNEKLFF
TGTGCCTGGACCCGTCCAGGGAATAATGAAAAACTGTTTTTT
>-|-|TRBV28|TRBJ1-1
CASIQGGEFIEAFF
TGTGCCAGCATTCAAGGAGGGGAGTTTATTGAAGCTTTCTTT
>TRBD1|-|TRBV5-1|TRBJ2-2
CASSLGPTGANTGELFF
TGCGCCAGCAGCTTGGGACCAACAGGGGCGAACACCGGGGAGCTGTTTTTT